This T cell receptor (beta chain) appears in the sequencing data of a study of OX40 agonist ivuxolimab in advanced cancers. On the study more broadly: Treatment of patients was with ivuxolimab, an agonistic anti-OX40 (CD134) antibody. The dose-escalation cohort was about 86% male, with a mean age of about 56 years, ranging about 20 to 85.

As concerns this clone: Its target is not known.

V was pared by 4 bases and J by 5 bases, with 13 bases of the junction left unmatched. Germline loops: CDR1 MNHEY, CDR2 SMNVEV (reference sequence). CDR3 length: 16 residues. Repertoires were generated with immunoSEQ multiplex PCR, while TCRdb's copy carries only in-frame clones and drops some. The repertoire consists of some 70,000 clones, with over 80% occurring once and the leading ten covering under 2.5%. Study-wide findings and caveats: CD4+ and CD8+ blood T cells expanded clonally by week 6 at 0.1 to 3.0 mg/kg. Among some nonresponders, normalized T-cell clonal expansion was also low.

Source: CD4+ or CD8+ T cells sorted from blood, taken in a trial of the OX40 agonist ivuxolimab. The clonotype was recovered from an adult with an advanced solid tumor such as melanoma, head and neck, liver or kidney cancer. The rearrangement uses TRBV27 and TRBJ2-5; 7 nucleotides match TRBD1. The CDR3 here is CASSSRQGLSRETQYF. The CDR3 region has the DNA TGTGCCAGCAGTTCGCGACAGGGATTATCAAGGGAGACCCAGTACTTC.